This is a list of T cell receptor beta chains from one sample in a study of CD8+ T cells in alopecia areata. Measured with immunoSEQ multiplex PCR; TCRdb has only the in-frame clones, and not every one. The sample includes 120,000 or so clones, 47% seen only once; the top ten take about 11%. The source material was NKG2D-low CD8+ T cells sorted from blood. These receptors originate from a human donor with alopecia areata. The CDR3 runs from the conserved cysteine through the conserved F or W. D genes are given only for firm matches. Clone size, where shown, is once, few, many, or a class for clones that have expanded.

D: -
V: TRBV30
J: TRBJ1-5
size: once
DNA: TGTGCCTGGAGCCCCGACAGAAATCAGCCCCAGCATTTT
CDR3: CAWSPDRNQPQHF

D: -
V: TRBV5-1
J: TRBJ2-1
size: -
DNA: TGCGCCAGCAGCCTAGACAGTAACAATGAGCAGTTCTTC
CDR3: CASSLDSNNEQFF

D: -
V: TRBV27
J: TRBJ1-4
size: once
DNA: TGTGCCAGCAGTTCCCCTGGTGAAAAACTGTTTTTT
CDR3: CASSSPGEKLFF

D: -
V: TRBV2
J: TRBJ2-2
size: -
DNA: TGTGCCAGCAGTGAATGGCGTACTTCTGGGGAGCTGTTTTTT
CDR3: CASSEWRTSGELFF

D: -
V: TRBV5-6
J: TRBJ2-6
size: once
DNA: TGTGCCAGCAGCTTTCGATCTCATATCTCTGGGGCCAACGTCCTGACTTTC
CDR3: CASSFRSHISGANVLTF

D: TRBD1
V: TRBV29-1
J: TRBJ1-2
size: -
DNA: TGCAGCGTATCAGAATCGGACGGACAACAGGGGGGCTACACCTTC
CDR3: CSVSESDGQQGGYTF

D: TRBD1
V: TRBV5-6
J: TRBJ2-7
size: -
DNA: TGTGCCAGCAGCAAGGACAGGGCGGAGCAGTACTTC
CDR3: CASSKDRAEQYF

D: -
V: TRBV27
J: TRBJ2-2
size: -
DNA: TGTGCCAGCAGTTTACGAGCCGGGGAGCTGTTTTTT
CDR3: CASSLRAGELFF

D: -
V: TRBV28
J: TRBJ2-7
size: once
DNA: TGTGCCAGCAGTTTCGGGGACGAGCAGTACTTC
CDR3: CASSFGDEQYF

D: TRBD2
V: TRBV7-2
J: TRBJ2-5
size: -
DNA: TGTGCCAGCAGCTTGGGGGGGAAGACCCAGTACTTC
CDR3: CASSLGGKTQYF

D: -
V: TRBV29-1
J: TRBJ2-7
size: few
DNA: TGCAGCCTTAAAACAGGACCTTTGGGGGAGCAGTACTTC
CDR3: CSLKTGPLGEQYF

D: -
V: TRBV27
J: TRBJ2-2
size: -
DNA: TGTGCCAGCAGTGCGTCGAACACCGGGGAGCTGTTTTTT
CDR3: CASSASNTGELFF

D: -
V: TRBV4-1
J: TRBJ1-2
size: -
DNA: TGCGCCAGCAGCCAAGTTACAGGAGAATACTATGGCTACACCTTC
CDR3: CASSQVTGEYYGYTF

D: -
V: TRBV25-1
J: TRBJ2-7
size: once
DNA: TGTGCCAGCAGTGACGTGGACTCCTTCTCCTACGAGCAGTACTTC
CDR3: CASSDVDSFSYEQYF

D: -
V: TRBV28
J: TRBJ2-7
size: few
DNA: TGTGCCAGCAGCACCCGCCCGGACAGCTCCTACGAGCAGTACTTC
CDR3: CASSTRPDSSYEQYF

D: TRBD1
V: TRBV27
J: TRBJ2-7
size: -
DNA: TGTGCCAGCAGTGACAGGGGCTCCTACGAGCAGTACTTC
CDR3: CASSDRGSYEQYF

D: TRBD1
V: TRBV30
J: TRBJ1-1
size: -
DNA: TGTGCCTGGAGTGTACAGGGGCAGGGGACTGAAGCTTTCTTT
CDR3: CAWSVQGQGTEAFF

D: TRBD2
V: TRBV29-1
J: TRBJ2-1
size: -
DNA: TGCAGCGTTGAAGGATTAGCGGGACATCGGGAGCAGTTCTTC
CDR3: CSVEGLAGHREQFF

D: -
V: TRBV30
J: TRBJ1-1
size: few
DNA: TGTGCCTGGAGTCCGAGACTGGAAGGGACTGAAGCTTTCTTT
CDR3: CAWSPRLEGTEAFF

D: TRBD1
V: TRBV28
J: TRBJ2-7
size: -
DNA: TGTGCCAGCAGTTCGACAGGGAGCTACGAGCAGTACTTC
CDR3: CASSSTGSYEQYF

D: -
V: TRBV29-1
J: TRBJ2-7
size: -
DNA: TGCAGCGTTTTGTCGAGGGGCCCCGAGCAGTACTTC
CDR3: CSVLSRGPEQYF

D: -
V: TRBV6-5
J: TRBJ1-4
size: -
DNA: TGTGCCAGCAGTTACAACCCTTCCGGGACACAGGAAAAACTGTTTTTT
CDR3: CASSYNPSGTQEKLFF

D: -
V: TRBV12-5
J: TRBJ2-7
size: once
DNA: TGTGCTAGTGGGGGAGACTACGAGCAGTACTTC
CDR3: CASGGDYEQYF

D: -
V: TRBV30
J: TRBJ1-5
size: -
DNA: TGTGCCTGGAGTCTTACGGATAATCAGCCCCAGCATTTT
CDR3: CAWSLTDNQPQHF

D: -
V: TRBV29-1
J: TRBJ2-1
size: -
DNA: TGCAGCGTTGAGCGGGGTTCAGGTTACTACAATGAGCAGTTCTTC
CDR3: CSVERGSGYYNEQFF

D: -
V: TRBV27
J: TRBJ2-7
size: -
DNA: TGTGCCAGCTCGCGAACGGGCGACGCCTACGAGCAGTACTTC
CDR3: CASSRTGDAYEQYF

D: -
V: TRBV29-1
J: TRBJ1-2
size: few
DNA: TGCAGCGTTCCACCCCTGAGGGCCACTTCCAATAGCGGTGGCTACACCTTC
CDR3: CSVPPLRATSNSGGYTF

D: -
V: TRBV13
J: TRBJ2-5
size: -
DNA: TGTGCCAGCAGCCTTACCGGGGAGACCCAGTACTTC
CDR3: CASSLTGETQYF

D: -
V: TRBV7-9
J: TRBJ2-5
size: medium-sized
DNA: TGTGCCAGCAGCTTAGACCCGCAAGAGACCCAGTACTTC
CDR3: CASSLDPQETQYF

D: -
V: TRBV5-6
J: TRBJ1-2
size: -
DNA: TGTGCCAGCAGCTTGGGGGACATCAACTATGGCTACACCTTC
CDR3: CASSLGDINYGYTF

D: -
V: TRBV29-1
J: TRBJ1-2
size: -
DNA: TGCAGCGTTAGAGATGGCTACACCTTC
CDR3: CSVRDGYTF

D: -
V: TRBV27
J: TRBJ1-2
size: few
DNA: TGTGCCAGCAGTTTGGGCAGGGCGAACTATGGCTACACCTTC
CDR3: CASSLGRANYGYTF

D: TRBD1
V: TRBV29-1
J: TRBJ1-3
size: -
DNA: TGCAGCGTTAAACCGGGACAGGGACCAAACACCATATATTTT
CDR3: CSVKPGQGPNTIYF

D: -
V: TRBV28
J: TRBJ2-7
size: -
DNA: TGTGCCAGCAGTTTAGGGAACTACGAGCAGTACTTC
CDR3: CASSLGNYEQYF

D: TRBD1
V: TRBV29-1
J: TRBJ1-6
size: once
DNA: TGCAGCGTAGCCGGGACAGGGGGCGATAATTCACCCCTCCACTTT
CDR3: CSVAGTGGDNSPLHF

D: -
V: TRBV4-2
J: TRBJ2-5
size: -
DNA: TGTGCCAGCAGCCATGAACACAGCGGCCCCCAGTACTTC
CDR3: CASSHEHSGPQYF

D: -
V: TRBV30
J: TRBJ1-2
size: -
DNA: TGTGCCTGGAGTGTAGACGGAAACTATGGCTACACCTTC
CDR3: CAWSVDGNYGYTF

D: TRBD1
V: TRBV23-1
J: TRBJ2-6
size: -
DNA: TGCGCCAGCAGTCGACAGCAGGGGGCTGGGGCCAACGTCCTGACTTTC
CDR3: CASSRQQGAGANVLTF

D: TRBD1
V: TRBV29-1
J: TRBJ2-7
size: -
DNA: TGCAGCGTTGGGGGGCTTTCGGGACAGGGTTACGAGCAGTACTTC
CDR3: CSVGGLSGQGYEQYF

D: -
V: TRBV18
J: TRBJ2-7
size: few
DNA: TGTGCCAGCTCACCGGACGGGTACGAGCAGTACTTC
CDR3: CASSPDGYEQYF

D: -
V: TRBV7-2
J: TRBJ2-3
size: -
DNA: TGTGCCAGCAGCTTCGACTTGGGGGCAGATACGCAGTATTTT
CDR3: CASSFDLGADTQYF

D: -
V: TRBV14
J: TRBJ2-5
size: few
DNA: TGTGCCAGCAGCCAAGGCGGGGACCTAAATCAAGAGACCCAGTACTTC
CDR3: CASSQGGDLNQETQYF

D: -
V: TRBV14
J: TRBJ2-7
size: few
DNA: TGTGCCAGCAGCCAAGATCAGCGCAAGTACGAGCAGTACTTC
CDR3: CASSQDQRKYEQYF

D: -
V: TRBV2
J: TRBJ2-3
size: -
DNA: TGTGCCAGCAAGGAGGGAGGAGCCACAGATACGCAGTATTTT
CDR3: CASKEGGATDTQYF

D: -
V: TRBV5-1
J: TRBJ1-1
size: -
DNA: TGCGCCAGCAGCTTGACAGGGATCACTGAAGCTTTCTTT
CDR3: CASSLTGITEAFF

D: TRBD2
V: TRBV30
J: TRBJ2-7
size: -
DNA: TGTGCCGCCGACGGGGGAGGGGCGAGCTCCTACGAGCAGTACTTC
CDR3: CAADGGGASSYEQYF